The clone carrying this TCR beta chain came up once. The CDR3 totals 15 residues. CDR1 and CDR2 from the germline V gene are MRHNA and SNTAGT. V gave up 4 bases and J gave up 4 bases, with 11 bases separating them. Data came from immunoSEQ multiplex PCR; TCRdb stores just in-frame clones and leaves some out. Of tens of thousands of clones listed, about nine tenths were seen once; the top ten hold approximately 1.4%. This record comes from a study of T cell changes during pregnancy in multiple sclerosis. The sequence came from a female donor in good health, enrolled as a control in a pregnancy study. This chain connects TRBV6-4 to TRBJ2-6; perhaps TRBD1 as D (6 bases). The sequenced sample was peripheral blood, obtained after pregnancy. For the CDR3, the DNA is TGTGCCAGCAGTGCACAGGGTTCCGGGGCCAACGTCCTGACTTTC. This codes for CASSAQGSGANVLTF.